This T cell receptor beta chain was captured in a study of blood T cell repertoires in COVID-19. Study in general: Italy, Spain and the United States were the sources of the convalescent and acute COVID-19 samples. In each case, the material was cDNA or gDNA derived from T cells, B-cell-depleted T cells, or PBMCs.

The CDR3 is made up of 16 amino acids. CDR1 SGHKS and CDR2 YYEKEE come from the germline V gene (reference sequence). The V segment lost 3 bases and the J segment 5 bases; nucleotides outside the gene matches: 5. Under the authors' procedure: Estimation of nucleated cell counts was performed using reference gene primer amplification. Using immunoSEQ multiplex PCR, the repertoire was profiled, and TCRdb retains in-frame clones only, with some absent. That table is the source of V, J and clone size, and D and trimming were worked out from the DNA. The sample lists around 140,000 clones; around 87% were seen once.

The TCR sequence derives from a man over 45 who had recovered from COVID-19. V usage is TRBV5-5 and J usage is TRBJ2-3, with 14 bases aligning to TRBD2. Material: peripheral blood. The DNA for the CDR3 is TGTGCCAGCAGCTGGACTAGCGGGGGGCCTCAAGATACGCAGTATTTT. Amino acid sequence: CASSWTSGGPQDTQYF.